This T cell receptor (beta chain) came from a study of T cells in Graves' hyperthyroidism and ophthalmopathy. Overall study results and limits: Most thyroid clonotypes expanded above 0.001 appeared in blood too.

Enrolled ophthalmopathy patients presented with a Clinical Activity Score of at least 3, a NOSPECS grade of at least 4, and disease duration under 3 months. Every diagnosis used clinical symptoms, serum thyroxine and TRAb, thyroid ultrasound and orbital computed tomography. 10 ml of fresh peripheral blood supplied the PBMCs. This clonotype was seen ten or more times. Its antigen remains unknown. The V end lost 2 bases, the J end lost 5 bases, and 9 bases lay between the germline ends. CDR1 MNHNS and CDR2 SASEGT come from the germline V gene. The CDR3 extends over 13 amino acids. What was amplified from RNA transcripts were TCR beta CDR3 regions. The primer set for the first-round RT-PCR of the TCR CDR3 was HTBI. TCRdb recomputed calls from the multiplex PCR reads with MiXCR, one row per CDR3 protein. The sample yields more than 500,000 distinct CDR3 sequences, more than 15% seen once.

The sequencing input was blood. This clonotype was sampled from a woman aged 25 to 45 with Graves' ophthalmopathy. The chain is built from TRBV6-1 and TRBJ1-1; D not resolved. CDR3 sequence (DNA): TGTGCCAGCAGTGAAATTTGGGTGACTGAAGCTTTCTTT. This codes for CASSEIWVTEAFF.